These 25 T cell receptor beta chains originate from one sample sequenced in a study of T cell responses to AZD1222 COVID-19 vaccine. Data came from immunoSEQ multiplex PCR; TCRdb stores just in-frame clones and leaves some out. Among 95,000 to 150,000 clones listed, 85% to 90% were seen once. The starting material was peripheral blood, obtained on day 0 of AZD1222 vaccination. The origin of the receptors is an adult in good health.

The rearrangement links TRBV2 to TRBJ2-3, with D perhaps TRBD2 (5 bases). Deletions cut 8 bases from V and 2 bases from J, with 11 bases between. Germline-derived CDR1 and CDR2 are SNHLY and FYNNEI. CDR3 size: 13 residues. For the CDR3, the DNA is TGTGCCAGCGGACTTGCCCTCACAGATACGCAGTATTTT. Encoded protein: CASGLALTDTQYF.

CDR3 in amino acids: CASSEIPAGANVLTF. For the CDR3, the DNA is TGTGCCAGCAGTGAAATACCGGCTGGGGCCAACGTCCTGACTTTC. V and J are TRBV6-1 and TRBJ2-6; D unclear. Trimming cost V 2 bases and J 2 bases, with 7 bases left between them. Germline CDR1 is MNHNS and CDR2 is SASEGT. The CDR3 length is 15 residues.

V usage is TRBV7-3 and J usage is TRBJ2-5, with 15 bases identical to TRBD2. The V gene's germline CDR1 is SGHTA and CDR2 FQGTGA. After removal of 5 bases from V and 1 base from J, the junction contained 2 bases not matched to a gene. The CDR3 extends over 16 amino acids. The CDR3 loop reads CASSPGLAGGQETQYF. The CDR3, as DNA: TGTGCCAGCAGCCCGGGACTAGCGGGGGGCCAAGAGACCCAGTACTTC.

CDR3 in amino acids: CASSSREEQYF. The CDR3 DNA reads as TGTGCCAGCAGCTCCCGGGAGGAGCAGTACTTC. V usage is TRBV16 and J usage is TRBJ2-7; maybe TRBD2 (6 bases). Germline CDR1 KGHSY, CDR2 FQNENV. The CDR3 is made up of 11 amino acids. V gave up 5 bases and J gave up 7 bases, with 9 bases separating them. The full variable domain, its missing parts supplied by reference TRBV16 and TRBJ2-7, is GEEVAQTPKHLVRGEGQKAKLYCAPIKGHSYVFWYQQVLKNEFKFLISFQNENVFDETGMPKERFSAKCLPNSPCSLEIQATKLEDSAVYFCASSSREEQYFGPGTRLTVT.

The rearrangement links TRBV7-2 to TRBJ1-3; no clear D gene. The CDR3 is 17 residues long. V lost 5 bases to trimming and J lost 3 bases, with 20 bases between them. Germline V CDR1 and CDR2: SGHTA, FQGNSA. CDR3 region: CASSPRVGRAYGNTIYF. In DNA, the CDR3 is TGTGCCAGCAGCCCAAGGGTGGGGAGAGCATATGGAAACACCATATATTTT.

The rearrangement links TRBV4-2 to TRBJ1-2; D unclear. The CDR3 loop spans 16 amino acids. Germline loops: CDR1 LGHNA, CDR2 YNFKEQ. V was trimmed by 0 bases and J by 2 bases, leaving 13 bases between them. Here the CDR3 reads CASSQDSGVGNYGYTF. The CDR3 DNA follows: TGTGCCAGCAGCCAAGATTCCGGGGTTGGAAACTATGGCTACACCTTC.

The chain recombines TRBV18 with TRBJ1-3; no firm D call. V was cut by 0 bases and J by 2 bases, with 11 bases left in between. The CDR3 covers 16 residues. CDR1 KGHSH and CDR2 LQKENI come from the germline V gene. CDR3 DNA: TGTGCCAGCTCACCACCGGACTTACCGGCTGGAAACACCATATATTTT. It specifies CASSPPDLPAGNTIYF.

The chain combines TRBV2 with TRBJ1-1; 9 nucleotides match TRBD1. CDR3 size: 13 residues. Trimming at V came to 9 bases and at J to 2 bases, leaving 4 bases not matched to a gene. Germline V gene data show CDR1 as SNHLY and CDR2 as FYNNEI. DNA for the CDR3: TGTGCCAGTCGGGACAGGGAAAACACTGAAGCTTTCTTT. Its translation: CASRDRENTEAFF. Filled out from reference TRBV2 and TRBJ1-1, the complete variable domain reads EPEVTQTPSHQVTQMGQEVILRCVPISNHLYFYWYRQILGQKVEFLVSFYNNEISEKSEIFDDQFSVERPDGSNFTLKIRSTKLEDSAMYFCASRDRENTEAFFGQGTRLTVV.

The CDR3 DNA sequence: TGTGCCAGCAGCTCCCTGACAGGGGGGTCTTACAATGAGCAGTTCTTC. This encodes CASSSLTGGSYNEQFF. The rearrangement joins TRBV7-2 to TRBJ2-1, with TRBD1 matching 9 bases. CDR3 length: 16 amino acids. Germline-derived CDR1 and CDR2 are SGHTA and FQGNSA. V shed 4 bases, J shed 4 bases, and the junction held 8 bases outside the gene matches.

The rearrangement joins TRBV6-5 to TRBJ1-3; D call uncertain. V gave up 8 bases and J gave up 0 bases, with 14 bases separating them. Looked up from germline, CDR1 is MNHEY and CDR2 is SVGAGI. This CDR3 has 15 residues. This CDR3 is CASGPRSPSGNTIYF. CDR3 coding DNA: TGTGCCAGCGGTCCGCGGTCCCCCTCTGGAAACACCATATATTTT.

V and J are TRBV6-5 and TRBJ1-3; D is undetermined. Trimming stripped 8 bases from V and 4 bases from J, with 12 bases between. CDR3 length: 13 amino acids. Germline values: CDR1 MNHEY, CDR2 SVGAGI. The CDR3 DNA reads TGTGCCAGCCCCACGGTGGGGGGAAACACCATATATTTT. It yields the protein CASPTVGGNTIYF.

This clone was detected a few times. J is TRBJ2-1 and V is TRBV3-1 (or the pseudogene TRBV3-2); D unresolved. CDR1 is LGHDT and CDR2 is YNNKEL in the germline V gene (reference sequence). The CDR3 runs to 13 residues. V lost 1 base and J 9 bases, leaving 10 bases between the germline ends. CDR3 in DNA: TGTGCCAGCAGCCAAGGAGGTAGCAGTGAGCAGTTCTTC. Its translation: CASSQGGSSEQFF.

The chain has TRBV4-3 and TRBJ2-1; TRBD2 agrees at 8 bases. Trimming took 4 bases from V and 0 from J; bases not matched to a gene: 5. Per germline, CDR1 LGHNA and CDR2 YSLEER. The CDR3 sequence is 16 residues long. The CDR3 coding sequence is TGCGCCAGCAGCCCCCGGGCGGGGGGCTCCTACAATGAGCAGTTCTTC. Protein sequence: CASSPRAGGSYNEQFF.

The chain is built from TRBV4-2 and TRBJ2-7; 11 nucleotides line up with TRBD2. Germline V CDR1 and CDR2: LGHNA, YNFKEQ. The CDR3 covers 17 residues. The J segment lost 0 bases and the V segment lost 1 base, leaving 5 bases of the junction unmatched. CDR3 in amino acids: CASSQGLAGGPSYEQYF. CDR3 in DNA: TGTGCCAGCAGCCAAGGCTTAGCGGGAGGGCCCTCCTACGAGCAGTACTTC.

The chain couples TRBV6-5 to TRBJ1-2; 7 bases agree with TRBD1. The CDR3 loop spans 15 amino acids. Germline V gene lookup returns CDR1 MNHEY and CDR2 SVGAGI. V shed 7 bases and J 6 bases; nucleotides not matched to a gene: 14. The DNA for the CDR3 is TGTGCCAGCACTCTTGCCGAGACAGGGAACGATGGCTACACCTTC. It codes for CASTLAETGNDGYTF.

The genes are TRBV6-4 and TRBJ2-3; D gene uncertain. Germline V CDR1 and CDR2: MRHNA, SNTAGT. Deletions cut 5 bases from V and 0 bases from J, with 12 bases between. This CDR3 contains 15 residues. CDR3 sequence reads: CASSPEYLSTDTQYF. CDR3 DNA: TGTGCCAGCAGTCCGGAATACCTTAGCACAGATACGCAGTATTTT.

This clone is a singleton in its sample. The V gene is TRBV3-1 (or the pseudogene TRBV3-2), the J gene TRBJ2-3; 11 nucleotides agree with TRBD2. The J segment lost 6 bases and the V segment lost 0 bases, leaving 8 bases of the junction unmatched. Per the germline V gene, CDR1 is LGHDT and CDR2 is YNNKEL (reference sequence). The CDR3 consists of 17 residues. The CDR3 sequence is CASSQDSSSGGRDTQYF. In nucleotides, the CDR3 is TGTGCCAGCAGCCAAGATTCGTCTAGCGGGGGGCGGGATACGCAGTATTTT.

DNA of the CDR3: TGTGCCAGCTCACCGGTCATGGGTCCAACTAACTATGGCTACACCTTC. Its translation is CASSPVMGPTNYGYTF. The chain uses TRBV18 and TRBJ1-2; no reliable D call. CDR1 and CDR2 (germline): KGHSH, LQKENI. The CDR3 is 16 amino acids. Trimming took 3 bases from V and 0 from J, leaving 14 bases between them.

Only one count was recorded for this clone. The CDR3 coding sequence is TGTGCCAGCAGCTTCGGGGTAGGACAAGAGACCCAGTACTTC. Translated: CASSFGVGQETQYF. V and J are TRBV5-6 and TRBJ2-5; TRBD2 might be the D (5 bases). Trimming shortened V by 2 bases and J by 2 bases, and 10 bases separated the two germline ends. The CDR3 runs to 14 residues. The germline V gene has CDR1 SGHDT and CDR2 YYEEEE.

The chain carries TRBV7-8 and TRBJ2-1; 7 bases agree with TRBD2. The trim removed 3 bases at V and 8 bases at J, leaving 7 bases unmatched. CDR3 size: 14 residues. The germline V gene has CDR1 SGHVS and CDR2 FQNEAQ. The CDR3 nucleotides are TGTGCCAGCAGCTTCCGGGAGGTGTCCCATGAGCAGTTCTTC. It is translated as CASSFREVSHEQFF.

This clone was seen just once. The rearrangement links TRBV11-3 to TRBJ2-7, with TRBD2 matching 12 bases. Germline V gives CDR1 SGHNT, CDR2 YENEEA. The CDR3 loop spans 14 amino acids. Trimming at V came to 5 bases and at J to 6 bases, leaving 5 bases not matched to a gene. This CDR3 is CASSQTSGSLEQYF. The CDR3 DNA reads TGTGCCAGCAGCCAGACTAGCGGGAGTCTCGAGCAGTACTTC.

The chain joins TRBV7-2 to TRBJ2-1, with 7 bases that match TRBD2. Unmatched junction bases numbered 1, after V lost 2 bases and J lost 12 bases. The CDR3 has 11 amino acids. Looked up from germline, CDR1 is SGHTA and CDR2 is FQGNSA. The CDR3 region has the DNA TGTGCCAGCAGCTTACTAGCGGCGCAGTTCTTC. This codes for CASSLLAAQFF. The full variable domain, with the rest looked up from reference TRBV7-2 and TRBJ2-1, is GAGVSQSPSNKVTEKGKDVELRCDPISGHTALYWYRQSLGQGLEFLIYFQGNSAPDKSGLPSDRFSAERTGGSVSTLTIQRTQQEDSAVYLCASSLLAAQFFGPGTRLTVL.

The chain carries TRBV28 and TRBJ2-7; D uncertain. This CDR3 has 14 amino acids. Trimming stripped 6 bases from V and 6 bases from J, with 18 bases between. Per the germline V gene, CDR1 is MDHEN and CDR2 is SYDVKM. CDR3 nucleotide sequence: TGTGCCAGCAGCCGCGGCTTCAGCTTAGGCGAGCAGTACTTC. Its translation is CASSRGFSLGEQYF.

This chain connects TRBV6-5 to TRBJ2-3; 11 bases are a match to TRBD1. With 5 bases clipped from V and 5 bases from J, the junction kept 6 bases outside the gene matches. Per the germline V gene, CDR1 is MNHEY and CDR2 is SVGAGI. The CDR3 runs 15 residues. The CDR3 region has the DNA TGTGCCAGCAGTCACGGGGACAGGGGGGGAGATACGCAGTATTTT. Translating it yields CASSHGDRGGDTQYF.

This chain joins TRBV5-1 and TRBJ2-1, with D tentatively TRBD2 (6 bases). The CDR3 length is 16 residues. V was cut by 4 bases and J by 1 base, with 15 bases left in between. Germline CDR1 SGHRS, CDR2 YFSETQ. The CDR3 bases are TGCGCCAGCAGCCCGGGGGACCCCCTATCCTACAATGAGCAGTTCTTC. It specifies CASSPGDPLSYNEQFF.